This record covers a single T cell receptor (beta chain). Its antigen is not identified. The data were obtained in a study of CD8 T cells in ankylosing spondylitis. General observations from the study: Past studies reported some motif variants in reactive arthritis synovial fluid and blood. A motif of fewer than ten highly homologous TCR beta variants was seen as apparently characteristic of ankylosing spondylitis blood. Disease-linked clones were reportedly significantly enriched in matched ankylosing spondylitis synovial fluid.

The TCR beta libraries were generated through quantitative 5'-RACE incorporating molecular barcodes. TCRdb independently ran MiXCR on the 5' RACE reads; one entry per CDR3 protein. In the table there are around 230,000 distinct CDR3 sequences, less than 10% of which are singletons. Germline V gene sequence: CDR1 MNHEY, CDR2 SVGAGI. The V and J ends lost 2 bases and 2 bases respectively, with 16 bases between them. This CDR3 is built from 16 residues. This TCR was recovered from a male donor with ankylosing spondylitis or in good health (not recorded which). The sample was blood, either unsorted or a sorted T cell fraction (not recorded which). This chain uses TRBV6-5 with TRBJ2-7; a possible D gene is TRBD2 (5 bases). CDR3 DNA sequence: TGTGCCAGCAGTTACACCCGGACTTCCCCCACCTACGAGCAGTACTTC. Translation: CASSYTRTSPTYEQYF.